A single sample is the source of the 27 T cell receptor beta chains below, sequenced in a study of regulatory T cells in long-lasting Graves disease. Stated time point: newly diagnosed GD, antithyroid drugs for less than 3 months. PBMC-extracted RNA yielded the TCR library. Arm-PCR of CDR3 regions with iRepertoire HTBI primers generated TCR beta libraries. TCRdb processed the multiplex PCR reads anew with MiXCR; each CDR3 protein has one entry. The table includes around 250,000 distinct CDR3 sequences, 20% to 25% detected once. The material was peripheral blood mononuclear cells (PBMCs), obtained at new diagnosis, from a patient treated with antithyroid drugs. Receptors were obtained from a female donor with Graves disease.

CDR3 loop: CASSEPQGVRTEAFF. The CDR3 coding sequence is TGTGCCAGCAGTGAACCACAGGGGGTGAGAACTGAAGCTTTCTTT. The chain links TRBV6-1 to TRBJ1-1; TRBD1 matches at 8 bases. Trimming removed 2 bases from V and 5 bases from J; junction bases left unmatched: 7. The germline V gene encodes CDR1 MNHNS and CDR2 SASEGT. CDR3 length equals 15 residues.

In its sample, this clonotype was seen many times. Written as DNA, the CDR3 is TGTGCCAGCAGCTTGTGGGACCGTCCAGGTTACGAGCAGTACTTC. Translation: CASSLWDRPGYEQYF. The chain combines TRBV5-5 with TRBJ2-7, with D possibly called TRBD1 or TRBD2 (5 bases each). V dropped 1 base and J dropped 4 bases, with 15 bases sitting between them. CDR1 and CDR2 (germline): SGHKS, YYEKEE (reference sequence). The CDR3 is 15 residues long. Complete variable domain (other parts from reference TRBV5-5 and TRBJ2-7): DAGVTQSPTHLIKTRGQQVTLRCSPISGHKSVSWYQQVLGQGPQFIFQYYEKEERGRGNFPDRFSARQFPNYSSELNVNALLLGDSALYLCASSLWDRPGYEQYFGPGTRLTVT.

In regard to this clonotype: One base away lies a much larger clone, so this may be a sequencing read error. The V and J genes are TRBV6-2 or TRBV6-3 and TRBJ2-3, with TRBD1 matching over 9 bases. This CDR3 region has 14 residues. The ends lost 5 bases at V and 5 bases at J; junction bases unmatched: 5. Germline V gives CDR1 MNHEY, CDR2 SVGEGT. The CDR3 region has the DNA TGTGCCAGCAGTCACAGGGGGCTTTTAGATACGCAGTATTTT. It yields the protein CASSHRGLLDTQYF.

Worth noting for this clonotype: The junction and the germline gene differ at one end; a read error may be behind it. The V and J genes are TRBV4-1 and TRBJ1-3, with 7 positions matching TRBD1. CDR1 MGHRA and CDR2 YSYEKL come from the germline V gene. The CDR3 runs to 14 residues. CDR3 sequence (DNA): TGTGCCAGCAGCCACTCTACAGGGGAAAACACCATATATTTT. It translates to CASSHSTGENTIYF.

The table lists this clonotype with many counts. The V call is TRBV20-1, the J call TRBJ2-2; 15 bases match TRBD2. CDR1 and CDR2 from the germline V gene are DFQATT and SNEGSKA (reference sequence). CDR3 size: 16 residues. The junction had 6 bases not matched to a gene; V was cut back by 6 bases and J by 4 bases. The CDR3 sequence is CSAPGGLAGGTGELFF. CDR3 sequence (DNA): TGCAGTGCGCCGGGGGGACTAGCGGGGGGCACCGGGGAGCTGTTTTTT.

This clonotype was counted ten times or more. CDR3 loop: CASSAGTNNEQFF. The CDR3 coding sequence is TGTGCCAGCAGCGCCGGGACGAACAATGAGCAGTTCTTC. The chain employs TRBV9 and TRBJ2-1; either TRBD1 or TRBD2 may supply D (5 bases each). Germline CDR1 and CDR2: SGDLS and YYNGEE. V lost 3 bases and J 5 bases, leaving 9 bases between the germline ends. There are 13 residues in the CDR3.

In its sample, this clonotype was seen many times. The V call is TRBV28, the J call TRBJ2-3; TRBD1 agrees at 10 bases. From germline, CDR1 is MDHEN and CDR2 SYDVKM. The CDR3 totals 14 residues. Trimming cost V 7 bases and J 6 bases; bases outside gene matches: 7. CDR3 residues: CASTDRQGADTQYF. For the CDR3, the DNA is TGTGCCAGCACCGACCGACAGGGGGCTGATACGCAGTATTTT.

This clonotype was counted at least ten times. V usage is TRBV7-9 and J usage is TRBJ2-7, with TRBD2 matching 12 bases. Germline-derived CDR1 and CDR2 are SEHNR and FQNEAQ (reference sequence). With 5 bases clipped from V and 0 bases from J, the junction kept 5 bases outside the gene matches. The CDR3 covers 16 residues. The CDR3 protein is CASSGLAGKPSYEQYF. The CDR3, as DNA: TGTGCCAGCAGCGGACTAGCGGGGAAGCCCTCCTACGAGCAGTACTTC.

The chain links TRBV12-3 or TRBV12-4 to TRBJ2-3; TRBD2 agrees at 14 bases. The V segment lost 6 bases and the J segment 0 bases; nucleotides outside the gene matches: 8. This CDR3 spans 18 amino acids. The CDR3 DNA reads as TGTGCCAGCAGCGTTGGGACTAGCGGGAGCTCGAGCACAGATACGCAGTATTTT. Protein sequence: CASSVGTSGSSSTDTQYF.

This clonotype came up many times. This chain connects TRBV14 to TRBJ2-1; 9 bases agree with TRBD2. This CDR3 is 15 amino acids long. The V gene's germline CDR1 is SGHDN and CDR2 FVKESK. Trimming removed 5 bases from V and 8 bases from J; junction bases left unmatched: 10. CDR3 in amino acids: CASSFDVAGDDEQFF. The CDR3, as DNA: TGTGCCAGCAGCTTTGATGTAGCGGGAGACGATGAGCAGTTCTTC.

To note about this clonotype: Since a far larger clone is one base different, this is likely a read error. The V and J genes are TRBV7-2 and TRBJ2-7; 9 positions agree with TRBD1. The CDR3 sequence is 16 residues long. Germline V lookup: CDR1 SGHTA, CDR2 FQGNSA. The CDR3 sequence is CASSFWTGVTSYGQYF. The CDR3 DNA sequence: TGTGCCAGCAGCTTTTGGACAGGGGTTACATCCTACGGGCAGTACTTC.

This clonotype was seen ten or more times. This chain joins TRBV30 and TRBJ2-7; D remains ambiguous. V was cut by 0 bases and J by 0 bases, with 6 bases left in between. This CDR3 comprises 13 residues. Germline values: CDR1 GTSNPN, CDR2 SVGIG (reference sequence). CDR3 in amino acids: CAWSVSSSYEQYF. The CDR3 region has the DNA TGTGCCTGGAGTGTATCCAGCTCCTACGAGCAGTACTTC.

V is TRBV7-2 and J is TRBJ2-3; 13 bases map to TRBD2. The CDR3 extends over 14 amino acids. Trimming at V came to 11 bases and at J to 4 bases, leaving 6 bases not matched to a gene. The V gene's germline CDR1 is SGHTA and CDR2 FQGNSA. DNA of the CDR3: TGTGCCTTGCAACTAGCGGGGGGGTCAGATACGCAGTATTTT. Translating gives CALQLAGGSDTQYF.

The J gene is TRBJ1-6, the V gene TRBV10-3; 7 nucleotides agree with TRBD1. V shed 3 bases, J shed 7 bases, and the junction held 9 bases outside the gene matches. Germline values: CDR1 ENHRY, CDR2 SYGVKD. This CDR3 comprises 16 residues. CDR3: CAISELTGASNSPLHF. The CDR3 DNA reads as TGTGCCATCAGTGAATTAACAGGGGCGAGCAATTCACCCCTCCACTTT.

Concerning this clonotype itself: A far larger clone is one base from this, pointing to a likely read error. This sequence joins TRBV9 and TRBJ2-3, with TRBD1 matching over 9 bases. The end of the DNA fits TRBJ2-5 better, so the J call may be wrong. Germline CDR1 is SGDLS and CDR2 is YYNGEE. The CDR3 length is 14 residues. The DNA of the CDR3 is TGTGCCGGCAGTGACACAGGGGGCGGGGAGACCCAGTACTTC. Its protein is CAGSDTGGGETQYF.

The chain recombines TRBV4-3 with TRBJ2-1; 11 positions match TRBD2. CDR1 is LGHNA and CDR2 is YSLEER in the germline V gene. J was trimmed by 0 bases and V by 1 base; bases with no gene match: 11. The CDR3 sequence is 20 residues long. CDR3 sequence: CASSQGFGTSGPSSYNEQFF. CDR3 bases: TGCGCCAGCAGCCAAGGGTTTGGGACTAGCGGACCAAGCTCCTACAATGAGCAGTTCTTC.

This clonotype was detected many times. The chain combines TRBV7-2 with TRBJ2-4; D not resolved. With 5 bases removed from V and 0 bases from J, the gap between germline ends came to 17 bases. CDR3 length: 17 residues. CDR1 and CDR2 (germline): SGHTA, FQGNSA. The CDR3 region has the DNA TGTGCCAGCAGCCCCCGCGACTCAGCTCTAGCCAAAAACATTCAGTACTTC. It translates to CASSPRDSALAKNIQYF.

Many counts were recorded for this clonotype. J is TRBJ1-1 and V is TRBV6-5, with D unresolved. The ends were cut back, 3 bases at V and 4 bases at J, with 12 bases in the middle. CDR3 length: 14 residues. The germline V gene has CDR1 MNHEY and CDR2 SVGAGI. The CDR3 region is CASSYFEGGTEAFF. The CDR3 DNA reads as TGTGCCAGCAGTTATTTCGAGGGCGGCACTGAAGCTTTCTTT.

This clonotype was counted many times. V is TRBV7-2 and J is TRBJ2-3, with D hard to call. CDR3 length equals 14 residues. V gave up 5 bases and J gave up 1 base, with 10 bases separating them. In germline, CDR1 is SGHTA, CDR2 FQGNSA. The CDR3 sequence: CASSRRTRTDTQYF. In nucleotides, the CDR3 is TGTGCCAGCAGCCGACGGACGCGCACAGATACGCAGTATTTT.

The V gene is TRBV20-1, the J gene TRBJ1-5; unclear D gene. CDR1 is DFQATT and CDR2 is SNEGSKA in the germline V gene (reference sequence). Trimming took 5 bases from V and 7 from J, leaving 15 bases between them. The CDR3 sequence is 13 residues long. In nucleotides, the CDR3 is TGCAGTGCTCTCGACCCCGATTTCCAGCCCCAGCATTTT. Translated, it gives CSALDPDFQPQHF.

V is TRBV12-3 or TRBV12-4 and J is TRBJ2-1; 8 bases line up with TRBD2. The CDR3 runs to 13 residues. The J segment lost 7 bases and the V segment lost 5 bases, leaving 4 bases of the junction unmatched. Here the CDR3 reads CASSAAGGNEQFF. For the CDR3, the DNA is TGTGCCAGCAGTGCGGCGGGGGGAAATGAGCAGTTCTTC.

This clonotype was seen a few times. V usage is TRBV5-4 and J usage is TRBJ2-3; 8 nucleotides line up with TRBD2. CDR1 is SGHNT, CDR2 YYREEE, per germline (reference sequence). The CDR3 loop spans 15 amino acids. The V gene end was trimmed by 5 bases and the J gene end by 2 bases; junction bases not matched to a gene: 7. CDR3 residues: CASRLLAGNTDTQYF. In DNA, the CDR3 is TGTGCCAGCAGGCTATTAGCGGGGAACACAGATACGCAGTATTTT.

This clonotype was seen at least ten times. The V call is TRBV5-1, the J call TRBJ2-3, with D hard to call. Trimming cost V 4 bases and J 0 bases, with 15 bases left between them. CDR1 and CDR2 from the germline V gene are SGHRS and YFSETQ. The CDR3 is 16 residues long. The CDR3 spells CASSPLGFTSTDTQYF. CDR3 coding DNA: TGCGCCAGCAGCCCCCTGGGGTTTACTAGCACAGATACGCAGTATTTT.

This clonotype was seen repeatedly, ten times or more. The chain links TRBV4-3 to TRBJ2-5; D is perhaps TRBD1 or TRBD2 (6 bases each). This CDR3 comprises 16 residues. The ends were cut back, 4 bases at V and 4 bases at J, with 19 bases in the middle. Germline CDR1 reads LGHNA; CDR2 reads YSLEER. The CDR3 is CASSRRLGGFGETQYF. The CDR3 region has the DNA TGCGCCAGCAGCCGCAGACTAGGGGGGTTTGGAGAGACCCAGTACTTC.

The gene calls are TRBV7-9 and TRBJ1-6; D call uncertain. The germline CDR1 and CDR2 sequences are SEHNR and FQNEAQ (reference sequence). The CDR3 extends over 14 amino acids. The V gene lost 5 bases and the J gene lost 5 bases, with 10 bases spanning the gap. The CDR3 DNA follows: TGTGCCAGCAGCACCCTGGGCGATAATTCACCCCTCCACTTT. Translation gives CASSTLGDNSPLHF.

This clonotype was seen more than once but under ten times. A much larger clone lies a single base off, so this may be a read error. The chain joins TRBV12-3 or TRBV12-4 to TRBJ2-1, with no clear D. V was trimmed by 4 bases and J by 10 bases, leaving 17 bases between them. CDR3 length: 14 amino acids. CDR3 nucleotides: TGTGCCAGCAGTTACGTGACTCCACCCTACGAGCAGTTCTTC. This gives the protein CASSYVTPPYEQFF.

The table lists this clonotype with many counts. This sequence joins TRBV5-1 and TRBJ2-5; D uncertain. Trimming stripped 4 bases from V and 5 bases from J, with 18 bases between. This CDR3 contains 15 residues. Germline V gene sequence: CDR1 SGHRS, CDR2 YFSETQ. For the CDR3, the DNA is TGCGCCAGCAGCCGGGCCGGCTACCTCGACGAGACCCAGTACTTC. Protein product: CASSRAGYLDETQYF.